The rows below give T cell receptor beta chains drawn from one sample of a study of T cell responses to AZD1222 COVID-19 vaccine. Data came from immunoSEQ multiplex PCR; TCRdb stores just in-frame clones and leaves some out. The table records around 130,000 clones, 80% to 90% of them present only once. Sequenced here: peripheral blood, sampled on day 0 of AZD1222 vaccination. Every receptor here comes from an adult in good health. Both conserved end residues are part of each CDR3. Each record gives: clone size, V gene, D gene, J gene, CDR3 DNA, CDR3 protein. D genes are given only for firm matches. Clone size is not always given. Where it is, it says once, few, many or a class for expanded clones.

few	TRBV19	TRBD1	TRBJ1-2	TGTGCCAGTAGTATAGTCCGGGACAGGGGCAATGGCTACACCTTC	CASSIVRDRGNGYTF
few	TRBV19	NA	TRBJ2-6	TGTGCCAGCCAAATGGGGGTTGGGGCCAACGTCCTGACTTTC	CASQMGVGANVLTF
NA	TRBV5-4	TRBD1	TRBJ1-1	TGTGCCAGCAGCGGAAAGACAGGGGGCGACACTGAAGCTTTCTTT	CASSGKTGGDTEAFF
NA	TRBV7-9	NA	TRBJ2-7	TGTGCCAGCAGCTTAAGGGGGACTACCTACGAGCAGTACTTC	CASSLRGTTYEQYF
few	TRBV2	TRBD2	TRBJ2-3	TGTGCCAGCGTTACTAGCGGGAGAATCACAGATACGCAGTATTTT	CASVTSGRITDTQYF
NA	TRBV19	NA	TRBJ2-2	TGTGCCAGTAGTATAGGGTTCCCGAGCACCGGGGAGCTGTTTTTT	CASSIGFPSTGELFF
NA	TRBV5-1	NA	TRBJ1-3	TGCGCCAGCAGCTTTGACCTATCCTCTGGAAACACCATATATTTT	CASSFDLSSGNTIYF
once	TRBV6-5	NA	TRBJ2-1	TGTGCCAGCAGGCCACCGAGGAGGGGCGGTGAGCAGTTCTTC	CASRPPRRGGEQFF
few	TRBV20-1	NA	TRBJ2-7	TGCAGTGCTAAGGGTCCCTACGAGCAGTACTTC	CSAKGPYEQYF
NA	TRBV5-5	NA	TRBJ2-3	TGTGCCAGCAGCAACTCGTGGGTCTATACCACAGATACGCAGTATTTT	CASSNSWVYTTDTQYF
NA	TRBV4-1	TRBD1	TRBJ1-5	TGCGCCAGCAGCCAATGGGGACAGGGCAATCAGCCCCAGCATTTT	CASSQWGQGNQPQHF
few	TRBV19	TRBD2	TRBJ2-5	TGTGCCAGTAGTATGGTACTAGCGGGAGTTGGGGAGGGAGAGACCCAGTACTTC	CASSMVLAGVGEGETQYF
NA	TRBV7-2	TRBD1	TRBJ1-2	TGTGCCAGCGCGAAACAGGGGTCAGGAGCTAACTATGGCTACACCTTC	CASAKQGSGANYGYTF
once	TRBV28	NA	TRBJ2-1	TGTGCCAGCAGACTAGGACAGCCTAACAATGAGCAGTTCTTC	CASRLGQPNNEQFF
NA	TRBV24-1	TRBD1	TRBJ2-7	TGTGCCACCAGTGATCCGGGACAGGGTGTCTACGAGCAGTACTTC	CATSDPGQGVYEQYF
NA	TRBV18	NA	TRBJ2-2	TGTGCCAGCTCACGCGGGGACAGCCTGAACACCGGGGAGCTGTTTTTT	CASSRGDSLNTGELFF
NA	TRBV19	NA	TRBJ2-1	TGTGCCAGTAGTCACACCTTTCGGCGGAATGAGCAGTTCTTC	CASSHTFRRNEQFF
NA	TRBV6-5	NA	TRBJ1-5	TGTGCCAGCAGTTACAAGGGGAAATTGGGGCCCCAGCATTTT	CASSYKGKLGPQHF
NA	TRBV10-3	NA	TRBJ2-7	TGTGCCATCAGTGAGTCGCGGACGGGCCCTCCGGAAGGGCAGTACTTC	CAISESRTGPPEGQYF
few	TRBV12-3/TRBV12-4	NA	TRBJ1-6	TGTGCCAGCAGTCTTACTAATTCACCCCTCCACTTT	CASSLTNSPLHF
NA	TRBV3-1/TRBV3-2	NA	TRBJ1-4	TGTGCCAGCAGCCAAGTACTCCAGGCGCCGAATGAAAAACTGTTTTTT	CASSQVLQAPNEKLFF
NA	TRBV5-4	TRBD2	TRBJ2-1	TGTGCCAGCAGCTTGGATGATCTAGCGGGGTACAATGAGCAGTTCTTC	CASSLDDLAGYNEQFF
NA	TRBV30	NA	TRBJ2-7	TGTGCCTGGAAGCACACCACCTACGAGCAGTACTTC	CAWKHTTYEQYF
NA	TRBV6-2/TRBV6-3	NA	TRBJ1-5	TGTGCCAGCAGTTACAACCGCGACACAGAACCCAATCGTAGCAATCAGCCCCAGCATTTT	CASSYNRDTEPNRSNQPQHF
NA	TRBV6-5	TRBD1	TRBJ2-2	TGTGCCAGCAGTCCGGGACAGACTAACACCGGGGAGCTGTTTTTT	CASSPGQTNTGELFF
NA	TRBV28	NA	TRBJ2-7	TGTGCCAGCGTGCGGGACAGTACCTACGAGCAGTACTTC	CASVRDSTYEQYF
NA	TRBV3-1/TRBV3-2	NA	TRBJ1-3	TGTGCCAGCAGCCAAGACGCGTACTCTGGAAACACCATATATTTT	CASSQDAYSGNTIYF
NA	TRBV28	TRBD2	TRBJ2-5	TGTGCCAGCAGTCCTTTATTAGCGGGAGGGTTTAGGGAGACCCAGTACTTC	CASSPLLAGGFRETQYF
NA	TRBV30	NA	TRBJ2-3	TGTGCCTGGAACCCAGGGTTCACAGATACGCAGTATTTT	CAWNPGFTDTQYF
NA	TRBV5-1	TRBD2	TRBJ2-3	TGCGCCAGCAGCCTCTTAGCGGGGGCCCTCACAGATACGCAGTATTTT	CASSLLAGALTDTQYF
NA	TRBV20-1	NA	TRBJ1-2	TGCAGTGCTAGCGGACCATATGGCTACACCTTC	CSASGPYGYTF
NA	TRBV7-6	NA	TRBJ2-7	TGTGCCAGCACCGGACCACCCCCCTACGAGCAGTACTTC	CASTGPPPYEQYF
NA	TRBV7-9	TRBD1	TRBJ1-3	TGTGCCAGCAGCACGACAGGGTTTGGAAACACCATATATTTT	CASSTTGFGNTIYF
NA	TRBV11-2	NA	TRBJ2-5	TGTGCCAGCAGCTTGGGGGTTGAGACCCAGTACTTC	CASSLGVETQYF
NA	TRBV2	TRBD1	TRBJ1-2	TGTGCCAGCCGGATGGACAGGGAAAATGGCTACACCTTC	CASRMDRENGYTF
once	TRBV18	NA	TRBJ1-3	TGTGCCAGCTCAGTCAGTAACCCTCTGGAAAGCTCTGGAAACACCATATATTTT	CASSVSNPLESSGNTIYF
NA	TRBV5-5	TRBD1	TRBJ1-1	TGTGCCAGCAGATTTTCCGGGACAGGGAACACTGAAGCTTTCTTT	CASRFSGTGNTEAFF
NA	TRBV7-2	TRBD1	TRBJ1-1	TGTGCCAGCAGCTTAACCGGGACAGGGAAGGCTGAAGCTTTCTTT	CASSLTGTGKAEAFF
once	TRBV19	NA	TRBJ1-1	TGTGCCAGTAGTATTGGGGCATCGTCTGAAGCTTTCTTT	CASSIGASSEAFF
NA	TRBV9	TRBD1	TRBJ1-4	TGTGCCAGCAGCGTCGACAGGGCTTCTGAAAAACTGTTTTTT	CASSVDRASEKLFF
NA	TRBV19	NA	TRBJ1-1	TGTGCCAGTAGTATACTGAACACTGAAGCTTTCTTT	CASSILNTEAFF
NA	TRBV11-2	TRBD2	TRBJ2-7	TGTGCCAGCAGCTCCAGACTAGCGGGGGGGCCCTACGAGCAGTACTTC	CASSSRLAGGPYEQYF
NA	TRBV6-2/TRBV6-3	NA	TRBJ2-1	TGTGCCAGCAGCGGCGGGACAGCGACTGAGCAGTTCTTC	CASSGGTATEQFF
NA	TRBV6-5	TRBD1	TRBJ1-1	TGTGCCAGCAGTCCCGACCAGGGGGGAGCTTTCTTT	CASSPDQGGAFF
NA	TRBV3-1/TRBV3-2	NA	TRBJ2-5	TGTGCCAGAGGAGTTTTAGAGACCCAGTACTTC	CARGVLETQYF
NA	TRBV20-1	NA	TRBJ2-7	TGCAGTGCTAGTGCTCCGTCTCAACCGGGAACTAGGCCCTACGAGCAGTACTTC	CSASAPSQPGTRPYEQYF
NA	TRBV7-2	NA	TRBJ2-7	TGTGCCAGCAGCTTAGCAGCCGGTTGGGGCACCTACGAGCAGTACTTC	CASSLAAGWGTYEQYF
NA	TRBV5-4	NA	TRBJ2-5	TGTGCCAGCAGCGGGTTAGGCGGGCAAGAGACCCAGTACTTC	CASSGLGGQETQYF
NA	TRBV5-5	NA	TRBJ2-7	TGTGCCAGCAGCTTGAATCGCTGGTCAGTATCAGGCTACACCGAGCAGTACTTC	CASSLNRWSVSGYTEQYF
NA	TRBV5-1	TRBD1	TRBJ2-5	TGCGCCAGCAGCTTGACGGGACAGGGGAGGGAGACCCAGTACTTC	CASSLTGQGRETQYF
NA	TRBV28	NA	TRBJ2-7	TGTGCCAGCAGTTTACAGGGGACCCCGGCCTACGAGCAGTACTTC	CASSLQGTPAYEQYF
NA	TRBV12-3/TRBV12-4	NA	TRBJ2-7	TGTGCCAGCAAAGCTCACTCCTACGAGCAGTACTTC	CASKAHSYEQYF
NA	TRBV30	TRBD1	TRBJ1-2	TGTGCCTGGAGGGGGACAGGGGAAAACTATGGCTACACCTTC	CAWRGTGENYGYTF
NA	TRBV19	NA	TRBJ1-5	TGTGCCAGTACGACGTTCGGGGGCGGTCAGCCCCAGCATTTT	CASTTFGGGQPQHF
NA	TRBV19	NA	TRBJ2-7	TGTGCCAGTAGTATGGGGACCGCGGTGTACGAGCAGTACTTC	CASSMGTAVYEQYF